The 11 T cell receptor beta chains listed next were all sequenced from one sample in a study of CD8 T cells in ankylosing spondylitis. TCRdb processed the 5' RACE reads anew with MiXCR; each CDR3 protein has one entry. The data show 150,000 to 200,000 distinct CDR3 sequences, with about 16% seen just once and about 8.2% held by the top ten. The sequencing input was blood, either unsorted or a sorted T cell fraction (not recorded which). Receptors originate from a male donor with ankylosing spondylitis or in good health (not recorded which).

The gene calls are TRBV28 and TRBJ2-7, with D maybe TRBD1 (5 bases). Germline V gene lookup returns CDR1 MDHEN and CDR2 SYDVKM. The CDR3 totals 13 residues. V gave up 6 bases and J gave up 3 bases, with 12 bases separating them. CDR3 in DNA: TGTGCCAGCAGCCGCGGACACCTCTACGAGCAGTACTTC. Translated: CASSRGHLYEQYF.

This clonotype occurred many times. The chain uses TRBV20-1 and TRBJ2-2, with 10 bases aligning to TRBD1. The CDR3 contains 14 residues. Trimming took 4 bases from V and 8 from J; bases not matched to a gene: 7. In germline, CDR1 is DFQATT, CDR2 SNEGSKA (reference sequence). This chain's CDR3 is CSANRDRGSGELFF. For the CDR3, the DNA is TGCAGTGCTAACCGGGACAGGGGTTCTGGGGAGCTGTTTTTT.

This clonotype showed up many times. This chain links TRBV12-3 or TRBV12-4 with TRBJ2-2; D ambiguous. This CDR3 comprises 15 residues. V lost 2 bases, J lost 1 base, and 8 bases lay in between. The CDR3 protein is CASSLNGVNTGELFF. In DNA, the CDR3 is TGTGCCAGCAGTTTAAACGGAGTGAACACCGGGGAGCTGTTTTTT.

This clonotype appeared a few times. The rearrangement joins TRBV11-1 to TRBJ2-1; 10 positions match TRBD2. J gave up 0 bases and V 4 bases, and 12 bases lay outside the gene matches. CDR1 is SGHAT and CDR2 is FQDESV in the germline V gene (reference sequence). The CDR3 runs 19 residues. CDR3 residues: CASSSPESGGASSYNEQFF. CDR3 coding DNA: TGTGCCAGCAGCTCCCCGGAAAGCGGGGGGGCATCCTCCTACAATGAGCAGTTCTTC.

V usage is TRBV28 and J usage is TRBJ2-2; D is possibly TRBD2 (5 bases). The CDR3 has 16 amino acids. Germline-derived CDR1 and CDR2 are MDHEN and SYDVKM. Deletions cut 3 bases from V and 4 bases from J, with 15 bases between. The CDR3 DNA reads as TGTGCCAGCAGTTTGCCGGCGGGCTCCCTCACCGGGGAGCTGTTTTTT. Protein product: CASSLPAGSLTGELFF.

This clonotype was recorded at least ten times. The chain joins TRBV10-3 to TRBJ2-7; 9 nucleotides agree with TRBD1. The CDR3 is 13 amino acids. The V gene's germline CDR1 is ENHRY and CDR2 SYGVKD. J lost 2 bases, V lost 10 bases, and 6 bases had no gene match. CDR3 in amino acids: CATGDREAYEQYF. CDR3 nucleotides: TGTGCCACAGGGGACAGGGAAGCCTACGAGCAGTACTTC.

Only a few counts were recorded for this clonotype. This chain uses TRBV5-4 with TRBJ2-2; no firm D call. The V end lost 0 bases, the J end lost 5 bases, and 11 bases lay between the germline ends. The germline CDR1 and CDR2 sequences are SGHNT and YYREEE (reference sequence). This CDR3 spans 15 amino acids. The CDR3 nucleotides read TGTGCCAGCAGCTTGGCCTTATCCGGGACCGGGGAGCTGTTTTTT. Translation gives CASSLALSGTGELFF.

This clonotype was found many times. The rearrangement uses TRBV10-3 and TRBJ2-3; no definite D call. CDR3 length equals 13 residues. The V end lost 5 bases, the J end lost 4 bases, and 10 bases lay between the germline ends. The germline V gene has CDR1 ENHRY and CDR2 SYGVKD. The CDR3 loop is CAISYWEADTQYF. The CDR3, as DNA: TGTGCCATCAGTTATTGGGAAGCAGATACGCAGTATTTT.

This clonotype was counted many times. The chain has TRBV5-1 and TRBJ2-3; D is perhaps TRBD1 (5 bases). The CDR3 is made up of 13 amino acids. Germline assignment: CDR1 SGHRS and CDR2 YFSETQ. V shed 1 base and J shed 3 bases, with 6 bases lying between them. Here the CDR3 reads CASSLSGTDTQYF. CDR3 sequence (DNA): TGCGCCAGCAGCTTGTCAGGGACAGATACGCAGTATTTT.

CDR3 nucleotides: TGTGCCAGCAGCTTAAATTCGGATCCACCCCTCCACTTT. Residues: CASSLNSDPPLHF. The chain employs TRBV7-3 and TRBJ1-6; D gene unclear. V was shortened by 1 base and J by 11 bases, with 9 bases between the two germline ends. The CDR3 consists of 13 residues. Germline lookup yields CDR1 SGHTA and CDR2 FQGTGA.

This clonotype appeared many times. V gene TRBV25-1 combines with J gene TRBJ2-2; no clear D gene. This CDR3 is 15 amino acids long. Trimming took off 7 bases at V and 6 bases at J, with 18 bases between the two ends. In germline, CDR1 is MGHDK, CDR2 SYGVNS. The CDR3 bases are TGTGCCAGCACCCAAGGGCCTAGTGCTGCCGGGGAGCTGTTTTTT. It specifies CASTQGPSAAGELFF.